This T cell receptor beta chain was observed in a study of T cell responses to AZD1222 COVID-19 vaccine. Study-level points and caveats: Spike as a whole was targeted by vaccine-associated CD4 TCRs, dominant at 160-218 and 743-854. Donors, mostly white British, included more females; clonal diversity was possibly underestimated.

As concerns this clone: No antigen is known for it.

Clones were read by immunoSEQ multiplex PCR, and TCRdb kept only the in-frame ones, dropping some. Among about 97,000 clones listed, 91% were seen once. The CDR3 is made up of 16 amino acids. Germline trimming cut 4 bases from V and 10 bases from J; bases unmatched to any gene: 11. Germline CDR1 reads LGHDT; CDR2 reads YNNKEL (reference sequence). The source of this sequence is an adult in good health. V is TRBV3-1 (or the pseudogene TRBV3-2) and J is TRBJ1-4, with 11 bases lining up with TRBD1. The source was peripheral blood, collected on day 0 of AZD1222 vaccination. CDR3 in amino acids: CASSLDRGPGRIKLFF. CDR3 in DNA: TGTGCCAGCAGCCTGGACAGGGGGCCGGGGCGGATAAAACTGTTTTTT.